The 18 T cell receptor beta chains below come from one sample, sequenced in a study of blood T cell repertoires in COVID-19 (TCRdb year 2020). Library preparation was by the immunoSEQ multiplex PCR assay. TCRdb took this table from immuneACCESS and kept in-frame rearrangements with V and J called. Such tables lack part of the clones; where checked against another copy, unresolved V genes explain under half of the gap, and the rest is unexplained. The sample table contains 45,000 to 75,000 clones; only one count was recorded for about 90% of them. The ten most abundant clones make up less than 5% of the sample. Sequencing used peripheral blood. These receptors were obtained from a man between 60 and 75 years old with acute or convalescent COVID-19.

The chain employs TRBV24-1 and TRBJ2-5, with D maybe TRBD1 (5 bases). The germline gives CDR1 KGHDR, CDR2 SFDVKD. The CDR3 is 12 amino acids. V was trimmed by 5 bases and J by 5 bases, leaving 8 bases between them. CDR3 sequence (DNA): TGTGCCACCAGTGGACAGACTGAGACCCAGTACTTC. It encodes CATSGQTETQYF.

V is TRBV10-3 and J is TRBJ1-2; 8 bases map to TRBD1. V was clipped by 6 bases and J by 4 bases; unmatched bases: 4. This CDR3 is 13 amino acids long. The germline CDR1 and CDR2 sequences are ENHRY and SYGVKD. Written as DNA, the CDR3 is TGTGCCATCAGAGGGGACAGGACCTATGGCTACACCTTC. Encoded protein: CAIRGDRTYGYTF.

The gene calls are TRBV5-1 and TRBJ2-5, with a tentative D call TRBD2 (6 bases). The CDR3 is made up of 18 amino acids. Germline V lookup: CDR1 SGHRS, CDR2 YFSETQ. The ends were cut back, 0 bases at V and 5 bases at J, with 23 bases in the middle. The CDR3: CASSLGLAGRPVEETQYF. The DNA of the CDR3 is TGCGCCAGCAGCTTGGGACTGGCAGGGAGGCCCGTTGAGGAGACCCAGTACTTC.

The V and J genes are TRBV10-3 and TRBJ2-2; D is perhaps TRBD2 (5 bases). Germline loops: CDR1 ENHRY, CDR2 SYGVKD. Trimming stripped 4 bases from V and 6 bases from J, with 15 bases between. The CDR3 consists of 15 residues. The CDR3 here is CAISGRSGYSGELFF. CDR3 nucleotide sequence: TGTGCCATCAGTGGGAGGAGCGGTTATTCCGGGGAGCTGTTTTTT.

The chain couples TRBV19 to TRBJ2-7; 7 positions match TRBD2. CDR1 is LNHDA and CDR2 is SQIVND in the germline V gene (reference sequence). Trimming removed 0 bases from V and 3 bases from J; junction bases left unmatched: 2. This CDR3 region has 14 residues. The CDR3 is CASSIDGEGYEQYF. The CDR3 DNA reads TGTGCCAGTAGTATAGACGGGGAGGGCTACGAGCAGTACTTC.

This chain links TRBV19 with TRBJ2-1, with no clear D. The CDR3 loop spans 12 amino acids. Trimming pared 2 bases from V and 6 bases from J, leaving 5 bases between. CDR1 and CDR2 (germline): LNHDA, SQIVND (reference sequence). CDR3: CASSILFNEQFF. DNA for the CDR3: TGTGCCAGTAGTATATTATTCAATGAGCAGTTCTTC.

This chain joins TRBV5-4 and TRBJ2-3; 11 bases map to TRBD2. This CDR3 is built from 16 residues. Per germline, CDR1 SGHNT and CDR2 YYREEE (reference sequence). The trim removed 4 bases at V and 2 bases at J, leaving 6 bases unmatched. CDR3 loop: CASSLRLAGITDTQYF. CDR3 coding DNA: TGTGCCAGCAGCCTACGACTAGCGGGGATCACAGATACGCAGTATTTT.

The chain joins TRBV11-3 to TRBJ2-2, with D tentatively TRBD1 (6 bases). The CDR3 contains 14 residues. Trimming cost V 7 bases and J 3 bases, with 12 bases left between them. Germline CDR1 reads SGHNT; CDR2 reads YENEEA. The CDR3 reads CASKQGRDTGELFF. CDR3 nucleotides: TGTGCCAGCAAACAGGGTCGGGACACCGGGGAGCTGTTTTTT.

The gene calls are TRBV10-3 and TRBJ1-4; D is perhaps TRBD1 (5 bases). This CDR3 has 15 amino acids. The V gene's germline CDR1 is ENHRY and CDR2 SYGVKD. Trimming shortened V by 0 bases and J by 3 bases, and 8 bases separated the two germline ends. CDR3 bases: TGTGCCATCAGTGAGTCGGGAGGGGCTAATGAAAAACTGTTTTTT. Its protein is CAISESGGANEKLFF.

This clone came up a few times. The chain employs TRBV28 and TRBJ2-7; 11 positions match TRBD2. Germline V gene data show CDR1 as MDHEN and CDR2 as SYDVKM. This CDR3 spans 18 amino acids. Trimming at V came to 6 bases and at J to 0 bases, leaving 13 bases not matched to a gene. As DNA, the CDR3 is TGTGCCAGCAGCCAAATGCCACTAGCGGGAGTGAGCTCCTACGAGCAGTACTTC. This encodes CASSQMPLAGVSSYEQYF. Complete variable domain (other parts from reference TRBV28 and TRBJ2-7): DVKVTQSSRYLVKRTGEKVFLECVQDMDHENMFWYRQDPGLGLRLIYFSYDVKMKEKGDIPEGYSVSREKKERFSLILESASTNQTSMYLCASSQMPLAGVSSYEQYFGPGTRLTVT.

The chain joins TRBV5-1 to TRBJ1-2; D remains ambiguous. CDR3 length: 11 residues. Per the germline V gene, CDR1 is SGHRS and CDR2 is YFSETQ. Trimming shortened V by 0 bases and J by 10 bases, and 7 bases separated the two germline ends. CDR3 residues: CASSLEADYTF. The CDR3, as DNA: TGCGCCAGCAGCTTGGAAGCTGACTACACCTTC. Full variable domain (outside the CDR3, taken from reference TRBV5-1 and TRBJ1-2): KAGVTQTPRYLIKTRGQQVTLSCSPISGHRSVSWYQQTPGQGLQFLFEYFSETQRNKGNFPGRFSGRQFSNSRSEMNVSTLELGDSALYLCASSLEADYTFGSGTRLTVV.

The rearrangement joins TRBV4-2 to TRBJ2-2, with 9 bases fitting TRBD2. Germline assignment: CDR1 LGHNA and CDR2 YNFKEQ. The CDR3 covers 15 residues. V gave up 8 bases and J gave up 6 bases; unmatched junction bases: 10. The CDR3 bases are TGTGCCAGCGCCGAGGGGACTAGCAGGGCCGGGGAGCTGTTTTTT. Protein: CASAEGTSRAGELFF.

This chain joins TRBV28 and TRBJ1-2, with D possibly TRBD1 on 5 matching bases. Trimming pared 6 bases from V and 7 bases from J, leaving 18 bases between. The CDR3 loop spans 14 amino acids. The germline V gene has CDR1 MDHEN and CDR2 SYDVKM. The CDR3 DNA reads as TGTGCCAGCAGATTAGCGGGGGGTGTGGCTGGCTACACCTTC. Amino acids: CASRLAGGVAGYTF.

The CDR3 sequence is CACLIRDRGLSNQPQHF. CDR3 sequence (DNA): TGCGCCTGTTTGATCCGGGACAGGGGGCTTAGCAATCAGCCCCAGCATTTT. The V and J genes are TRBV23-1 and TRBJ1-5; 12 nucleotides align to TRBD1. TRBV23-1 is an open reading frame, and its role is uncertain. V gave up 11 bases and J gave up 0 bases; unmatched junction bases: 11. This CDR3 has 17 residues.

The chain employs TRBV14 and TRBJ1-1; TRBD1 agrees at 8 bases. The germline gives CDR1 SGHDN, CDR2 FVKESK. The CDR3 spans 13 residues. V shed 3 bases, J shed 10 bases, and the junction held 7 bases outside the gene matches. The CDR3 DNA reads as TGTGCCAGCAGCCACGGACAGGGAGGGCGAGCTTTCTTT. It is translated as CASSHGQGGRAFF.

The CDR3 coding sequence is TGTGCCAGCAGCCCCTCCGGACGGGGAGATACGCAGTATTTT. This translates into CASSPSGRGDTQYF. The J gene is TRBJ2-3, the V gene TRBV7-9; a possible D gene is TRBD2 (5 bases). CDR3 length: 14 residues. Deletions cut 5 bases from V and 5 bases from J, with 14 bases between. Looked up from germline, CDR1 is SEHNR and CDR2 is FQNEAQ (reference sequence).

This chain uses TRBV20-1 with TRBJ2-1, with 7 bases fitting TRBD1. This CDR3 is built from 11 residues. The germline CDR1 and CDR2 sequences are DFQATT and SNEGSKA (reference sequence). V lost 2 bases to trimming and J lost 10 bases; unmatched junction nucleotides: 2. Written as DNA, the CDR3 is TGCAGTGCTAGACGGACAGGCGAGCAGTTCTTC. This translates into CSARRTGEQFF.

The chain is built from TRBV5-4 and TRBJ2-2; weak D call: TRBD2 (6 bases). The germline V and J ends were trimmed by 0 bases and 6 bases, with 12 bases remaining between them. There are 15 residues in the CDR3. Per the germline V gene, CDR1 is SGHNT and CDR2 is YYREEE (reference sequence). The CDR3 DNA reads TGTGCCAGCAGCTTGGTGGCGGGGCTGGCCGGGGAGCTGTTTTTT. Amino acid sequence: CASSLVAGLAGELFF. The full variable domain, in which reference TRBV5-4 and TRBJ2-2 provide the parts outside the CDR3, is ETGVTQSPTHLIKTRGQQVTLRCSSQSGHNTVSWYQQALGQGPQFIFQYYREEENGRGNFPPRFSGLQFPNYSSELNVNALELDDSALYLCASSLVAGLAGELFFGEGSRLTVL.